The clone carrying this TCR beta chain occurred many times. The target antigen is unknown. MiXCR, applied by TCRdb to the 5' RACE reads, yields one record per CDR3 protein. The sample consists of about 240,000 distinct CDR3 sequences, roughly 13% of them appearing once. These data originate in a study of identical twins. All donors were healthy, and all were Caucasian. This CDR3 spans 15 amino acids. Germline V lookup: CDR1 SNHLY, CDR2 FYNNEI. V was clipped by 1 base and J by 4 bases; unmatched bases: 2. Points from the study as a whole: Out-of-frame alpha sequences shared between twins exhibited an excess of low generation probability. Out-of-frame TCR alpha sharing in monozygotic twins exceeded recombination model predictions. Cross-sectional statistics, not tracking of the same donors, supported the conclusions.

This sample was also put to use in a study of yellow fever vaccine responses in identical twins.

The chain has TRBV2 and TRBJ2-3; TRBD2 agrees at 10 bases. The receptor was isolated from a young woman in good health. The sample was memory (CD45RO+) T cells sorted from blood. CDR3 sequence (DNA): TGTGCCAGCAGTGAAGTTCTAGCGGGGGCAGATACGCAGTATTTT. The encoded protein is CASSEVLAGADTQYF.